One sample yielded the 30 T cell receptor beta chains listed below, sequenced in a study of blood T cells in healthy people across ages (dated by TCRdb to between 2014 and 2017). Library preparation was by 5' RACE. The listed sequencing device is Illumina HiSeq 2500. The second PCR ran for about 6 to 12 cycles and used a J-beta primer mix along with a sample-barcoded 5' primer. TCRdb passed the public sequencing reads through fastp at Q25 and MiXCR, retaining productive beta sequences. Entries that share a CDR3 protein sequence are merged under the most common genes and DNA. Recorded for this sample are 1.5 million to 2 million distinct CDR3 sequences; over 25% of them occurred a single time. The ten largest clones capture about 8% of the sample. Sequencing was carried out using blood. Receptors originate from a woman in her thirties in good health.

This chain uses TRBV5-1 with TRBJ2-1; 9 bases are shared with TRBD2. The V and J ends lost 3 bases and 8 bases, in that order; junction bases with no gene match: 18. The length of the CDR3 is 18 residues. CDR1 and CDR2 from the germline V gene are SGHRS and YFSETQ. The CDR3 nucleotides read TGCGCCAGCAGCTCGTCGACGGCGCTAGCGGGGCTGGCGTATGAGCAGTTCTTC. The encoded protein is CASSSSTALAGLAYEQFF.

The V gene is TRBV29-1, the J gene TRBJ1-4, with D perhaps matching TRBD1 (5 bases). The germline gives CDR1 SQVTM, CDR2 ANQGSEA. The CDR3 covers 14 residues. V was trimmed by 5 bases and J by 10 bases, leaving 20 bases between them. The CDR3 bases are TGCAGCGTTACTCGGGACCCCGGGGATGGAAAACTGTTTTTT. Protein sequence: CSVTRDPGDGKLFF.

J is TRBJ2-5 and V is TRBV5-1, with 9 nucleotides matching TRBD2. Per germline, CDR1 SGHRS and CDR2 YFSETQ. After removal of 6 bases from V and 5 bases from J, the junction contained 11 bases not matched to a gene. The length of the CDR3 is 15 residues. CDR3 DNA: TGCGCCAGCACCTGGAGGCTAGCGGGACTTGAGACCCAGTACTTC. It codes for CASTWRLAGLETQYF.

The rearrangement links TRBV6-1 to TRBJ2-7, with D unresolved. The V and J ends lost 8 bases and 2 bases respectively, with 16 bases between them. This CDR3 comprises 14 residues. Germline V CDR1 and CDR2: MNHNS, SASEGT. CDR3 region: CASRSATSPYEQYF. CDR3 sequence (DNA): TGTGCCAGCCGGTCCGCTACTTCACCCTACGAGCAGTACTTC.

A note on this clonotype: The junction shows a germline mismatch at one end, possibly a read error. The V call is TRBV27, the J call TRBJ1-5; no clear D. The CDR3 length is 15 residues. In germline, CDR1 is MNHEY, CDR2 SMNVEV (reference sequence). The CDR3 nucleotides read TGTGCCGGCAGTTTATCAGGTTGGGGCAATCAGCCCCAGCATTTT. Amino acids: CAGSLSGWGNQPQHF.

This clonotype occurred a few times. The chain couples TRBV3-1 to TRBJ2-1, with a weak D call TRBD2 (6 bases). This CDR3 region has 13 residues. Looked up from germline, CDR1 is LGHDT and CDR2 is YNNKEL (reference sequence). The ends were cut back, 8 bases at V and 8 bases at J, with 16 bases in the middle. CDR3 bases: TGTGCCAGCTGCGACTCCGGGGACTATGAGCAGTTCTTC. Protein: CASCDSGDYEQFF.

This clonotype appeared a few times. The chain recombines TRBV20-1 with TRBJ1-4; D call uncertain. This CDR3 has 13 amino acids. With 1 base removed from V and 4 bases from J, the gap between germline ends came to 7 bases. Germline loops: CDR1 DFQATT, CDR2 SNEGSKA (reference sequence). The CDR3 DNA follows: TGCAGTGCTAGAGCGGCGCGTAATGAAAAACTGTTTTTT. Encoded protein: CSARAARNEKLFF.

V gene TRBV3-1 combines with J gene TRBJ1-6; D is perhaps TRBD1 (6 bases). The CDR3 covers 14 residues. Germline CDR1 and CDR2: LGHDT and YNNKEL (reference sequence). V was trimmed by 1 base and J by 10 bases, leaving 11 bases between them. CDR3 nucleotides: TGTGCCAGCAGCCAAGGGCAGGGGAGCTCACCCCTCCACTTT. Translated, it gives CASSQGQGSSPLHF.

Concerning this clonotype itself: A much larger clone sits a single nucleotide away, making a read error possible. This chain joins TRBV5-1 and TRBJ2-5, with D possibly being TRBD1 (5 bases). The DNA end is more similar to TRBJ2-7, so the J call may be wrong. The CDR3 extends over 15 amino acids. CDR1 is SGHRS, CDR2 YFSETQ, per germline. CDR3 in amino acids: CASSATGQVPYEQYF. CDR3 nucleotide sequence: TGCGCCAGCAGCGCGACCGGACAAGTCCCCTACGAGCAGTACTTC.

The gene calls are TRBV3-1 and TRBJ2-5, with 7 positions matching TRBD1. V shed 2 bases and J 11 bases; nucleotides not matched to a gene: 17. Germline V gene data show CDR1 as LGHDT and CDR2 as YNNKEL (reference sequence). The CDR3 spans 16 residues. In DNA form, the CDR3 reads TGTGCCAGCAGCCAAATACAGGGGAGTACCAAAAATGAGCAGTACTTC. Its protein product is CASSQIQGSTKNEQYF.

The chain is built from TRBV19 and TRBJ2-7; unclear D gene. The V gene's germline CDR1 is LNHDA and CDR2 SQIVND (reference sequence). CDR3 size: 13 residues. V was trimmed by 3 bases and J by 6 bases, leaving 12 bases between them. The chain's CDR3 is CASSIRTESEQYF. In DNA, the CDR3 is TGTGCCAGTAGTATCCGTACGGAGAGCGAGCAGTACTTC.

This clonotype was seen only a few times. V usage is TRBV11-2 and J usage is TRBJ2-1; a weak D match, TRBD2 (5 bases). The germline gives CDR1 SGHAT, CDR2 FQNNGV. The CDR3 consists of 17 residues. With 0 bases removed from V and 5 bases from J, the gap between germline ends came to 17 bases. The chain's CDR3 is CASSLEGRAGRNNEQFF. CDR3 coding DNA: TGTGCCAGCAGCTTAGAGGGTCGGGCGGGTCGGAACAATGAGCAGTTCTTC.

At least ten counts were recorded for this clonotype. The V gene is TRBV9, the J gene TRBJ1-6; TRBD1 aligns across 12 bases. Germline V gene lookup returns CDR1 SGDLS and CDR2 YYNGEE. The J segment lost 6 bases and the V segment lost 2 bases, leaving 3 bases of the junction unmatched. The CDR3 has 16 residues. CDR3 sequence: CASSVGQGARNSPLHF. DNA for the CDR3: TGTGCCAGCAGCGTGGGACAGGGGGCGCGTAATTCACCCCTCCACTTT.

Note on this clonotype: A read error may produce the germline difference seen at one junction end. The chain carries TRBV7-9 and TRBJ2-7; D call uncertain. The germline CDR1 and CDR2 sequences are SEHNR and FQNEAQ (reference sequence). CDR3 size: 15 residues. The CDR3 DNA sequence: TGTACCAGCAGCCCCCCCGGTGCTTACTCCTACGAGCAGTACTTC. The encoded protein is CTSSPPGAYSYEQYF.

Note on this clonotype: Since a much larger clone is just one base distant, this may be a read error. The chain recombines TRBV28 with TRBJ1-2, with D perhaps TRBD1 (6 bases). V shed 4 bases and J shed 6 bases, with 15 bases lying between them. There are 14 residues in the CDR3. Germline V CDR1 and CDR2: MDHEN, SYDVKM. In nucleotides, the CDR3 is TGTGCCAGCAGTTCCGGGACATCTCTTCATGGCTACACCTTC. It is translated as CASSSGTSLHGYTF.

The V call is TRBV5-1, the J call TRBJ2-7, with a weak D call TRBD1 (6 bases). Germline V CDR1 and CDR2: SGHRS, YFSETQ. The CDR3 extends over 14 amino acids. V gave up 4 bases and J gave up 5 bases, with 16 bases separating them. CDR3 protein: CASSEGQRWDEQYF. The CDR3 DNA is TGCGCCAGCAGCGAAGGACAGCGGTGGGACGAGCAGTACTTC.

The CDR3 sequence is CASSQVIAGELFF. DNA for the CDR3: TGCGCCAGCAGCCAAGTCATAGCCGGGGAGCTGTTTTTT. The chain has TRBV4-3 and TRBJ2-2; D is ambiguous. Germline assignment: CDR1 LGHNA and CDR2 YSLEER. Trimming shortened V by 1 base and J by 6 bases, and 6 bases separated the two germline ends. The length of the CDR3 is 13 residues.

A note on this clonotype: A clone one base away is much larger, so this may be a read error. The gene calls are TRBV7-7 and TRBJ2-5; 7 bases line up with TRBD2. Judging by the DNA end, TRBJ2-7 fits better; the J call may be wrong. Germline values: CDR1 SSHAT, CDR2 FNYEAQ (reference sequence). There are 15 residues in the CDR3. The CDR3 DNA follows: TGTGCCAGCAGCTTAGCGGGGAGGGATCAAAGCGAGCAGTACTTC. Residues: CASSLAGRDQSEQYF.

The sample holds one count of this clonotype. V and J are TRBV4-3 and TRBJ2-1; unclear D gene. In germline, CDR1 is LGHNA, CDR2 YSLEER. V gave up 3 bases and J gave up 0 bases, with 9 bases separating them. This CDR3 region has 15 residues. CDR3 sequence: CASSHEASSYNEQFF. The DNA for the CDR3 is TGCGCCAGCAGCCATGAGGCGAGCTCCTACAATGAGCAGTTCTTC.

This clonotype was picked up one time. V gene TRBV29-1 combines with J gene TRBJ2-3, with no clear D. In germline, CDR1 is SQVTM, CDR2 ANQGSEA. The CDR3 has 13 amino acids. V dropped 4 bases and J dropped 0 bases, with 8 bases sitting between them. The CDR3 spells CSVVFTSTDTQYF. CDR3 sequence (DNA): TGCAGCGTTGTTTTTACTAGCACAGATACGCAGTATTTT.

Only a few counts were recorded for this clonotype. The chain uses TRBV3-1 and TRBJ1-6; no definite D call. V lost 3 bases and J lost 5, with 8 bases in between. CDR3 length: 14 amino acids. The V gene's germline CDR1 is LGHDT and CDR2 YNNKEL (reference sequence). As DNA, the CDR3 is TGTGCCAGCAGCCACAGAGCGGATAATTCACCCCTCCACTTT. It encodes CASSHRADNSPLHF.

V and J are TRBV27 and TRBJ1-2; D gene uncertain. The CDR3 is made up of 13 amino acids. V lost 6 bases and J 2 bases, leaving 10 bases between the germline ends. The germline gives CDR1 MNHEY, CDR2 SMNVEV (reference sequence). The chain's CDR3 is CASSGRMNYGYTF. The DNA for the CDR3 is TGTGCCAGCAGCGGCAGGATGAACTATGGCTACACCTTC.

This clonotype was counted between two and nine times. The chain couples TRBV20-1 to TRBJ2-1; D call uncertain. CDR1 and CDR2 (germline): DFQATT, SNEGSKA (reference sequence). This CDR3 is built from 12 residues. Trimming took off 4 bases at V and 7 bases at J, with 11 bases between the two ends. The CDR3 is CSATGPRNEQFF. The CDR3 DNA follows: TGCAGTGCTACTGGACCCCGGAATGAGCAGTTCTTC.

The chain joins TRBV15 to TRBJ2-4, with D possibly TRBD1 on 5 matching bases. CDR1 is LNHNV, CDR2 YYDKDF, per germline (reference sequence). The V gene lost 2 bases and the J gene lost 13 bases, with 21 bases spanning the gap. The CDR3 runs to 15 residues. The CDR3 loop is CATSRLLGVGNEQYF. CDR3 bases: TGTGCCACCAGCAGACTCCTAGGGGTCGGTAATGAGCAGTACTTC.

The chain recombines TRBV10-3 with TRBJ2-1, with 14 bases aligning to TRBD2. The CDR3 extends over 16 amino acids. Germline CDR1 reads ENHRY; CDR2 reads SYGVKD. With V trimmed by 3 bases and J by 8 bases, 6 bases remained unmatched. CDR3 sequence (DNA): TGTGCCATCAGTGATTGGACTAGCGGGAGGTTCTATGAGCAGTTCTTC. Amino acids: CAISDWTSGRFYEQFF.

This clonotype has more than one count but fewer than ten. This sequence joins TRBV7-2 and TRBJ2-2; TRBD2 aligns across 9 bases. The junction had 10 bases not matched to a gene; V was cut back by 2 bases and J by 0 bases. The CDR3 totals 19 residues. Germline lookup yields CDR1 SGHTA and CDR2 FQGNSA. CDR3 protein: CASSLIPGSSGTNTGELFF. Written as DNA, the CDR3 is TGTGCCAGCAGCTTAATCCCCGGTTCTAGCGGGACGAACACCGGGGAGCTGTTTTTT. The full variable domain, its missing parts supplied by reference TRBV7-2 and TRBJ2-2, is GAGVSQSPSNKVTEKGKDVELRCDPISGHTALYWYRQSLGQGLEFLIYFQGNSAPDKSGLPSDRFSAERTGGSVSTLTIQRTQQEDSAVYLCASSLIPGSSGTNTGELFFGEGSRLTVL.

This clonotype was picked up many times. The V call is TRBV12-3 or TRBV12-4, the J call TRBJ2-7, with D perhaps matching TRBD1 (6 bases). V was pared by 5 bases and J by 4 bases, with 18 bases between. The length of the CDR3 is 15 residues. The DNA of the CDR3 is TGTGCCAGCAGTGCCGACCCGGGACACCTGTACGAGCAGTACTTC. It specifies CASSADPGHLYEQYF.

V is TRBV20-1 and J is TRBJ2-3; TRBD2 is a possible D gene (7 bases). CDR1 is DFQATT and CDR2 is SNEGSKA in the germline V gene (reference sequence). Trimming shortened V by 7 bases and J by 2 bases, and 19 bases separated the two germline ends. CDR3 length equals 15 residues. For the CDR3, the DNA is TGCAGTGGAGGGGGGGTAGCGTCAGACACAGATACGCAGTATTTT. Translated: CSGGGVASDTDTQYF.

This clonotype was detected only a few times. The V gene is TRBV20-1, the J gene TRBJ1-2, with 9 bases lining up with TRBD1. The CDR3 is 15 amino acids. Trimming took 3 bases from V and 3 from J; bases not matched to a gene: 8. The germline V gene has CDR1 DFQATT and CDR2 SNEGSKA (reference sequence). The CDR3 here is CSASDWTGEDYGYTF. The DNA of the CDR3 is TGCAGTGCTAGCGACTGGACAGGGGAGGACTATGGCTACACCTTC.

Concerning this clonotype itself: A much larger clone is a single base away; this may be a read error. This chain connects TRBV7-2 to TRBJ2-1; TRBD1 aligns across 8 bases. J lost 10 bases, V lost 1 base, and 15 bases had no gene match. Germline loops: CDR1 SGHTA, CDR2 FQGNSA. This CDR3 spans 17 amino acids. The CDR3, as DNA: TGTGCCAGCAGCTTAGGAGACAGGGGTTTCGGAGCCTACGAGCAGTTCTTC. Its translation is CASSLGDRGFGAYEQFF.